This T cell receptor beta chain was observed in a study of blood T cell repertoires in COVID-19. In the study overall: The samples span acute and convalescent COVID-19 from the United States, Italy and Spain.

The germline V gene has CDR1 SGHRS and CDR2 YFSETQ. V was pared by 2 bases and J by 1 base, with 10 bases between. This CDR3 region has 15 residues. Residents of 24 US areas, aged about 18 to 95 years, made up the participants. Repertoires were generated with immunoSEQ multiplex PCR, while TCRdb's copy carries only in-frame clones and drops some. The sample lists some 270,000 clones, approximately 83% occurring once. The chain links TRBV5-1 to TRBJ1-5, with no clear D. The clonotype was recovered from a young woman who had recovered from COVID-19. Sequences were obtained from PBMCs or T cells enriched from blood (not recorded which). The CDR3 region has the DNA TGCGCCAGCAGCTTAAACAGTGGGAGCAATCAGCCCCAGCATTTT. Translation: CASSLNSGSNQPQHF.